This passage covers 15 T cell receptor beta chains from one sample sequenced in a study of blood T cells in healthy people across ages. For the second PCR, which ran for 7 to 11 cycles, a sample-barcoded 5' primer and a J-beta primer mix were used. TCRdb redid the calling of the 5' RACE reads with MiXCR, one entry per CDR3 protein. The table lists around 1,000,000 distinct CDR3 sequences, 20% to 25% of them singletons, with about 0.8% in the top ten. These records were also assigned to another study, of T cells of mothers and their children.

The sample taken for sequencing was blood. The receptors originated from a girl aged 2 to 9 in good health.

The chain carries TRBV12-3 or TRBV12-4 and TRBJ2-1; TRBD2 might be the D (6 bases). V lost 8 bases and J lost 8, with 7 bases in between. CDR3 length: 10 residues. CDR3 sequence reads: CASGDYEQFF. CDR3 bases: TGTGCCAGCGGGGACTATGAGCAGTTCTTC.

In this sample, this clonotype turned up many times. The chain uses TRBV24-1 and TRBJ2-3; 7 bases are shared with TRBD1. Germline V gene sequence: CDR1 KGHDR, CDR2 SFDVKD. Trimming cost V 0 bases and J 4 bases; bases outside gene matches: 0. The CDR3 spans 14 residues. The CDR3 here is CATSDLQGADTQYF. The CDR3, as DNA: TGTGCCACCAGTGATTTGCAGGGGGCAGATACGCAGTATTTT.

This clonotype has only a few counts. V and J are TRBV24-1 and TRBJ2-6; no clear D gene. The CDR3 spans 15 residues. Germline V gene data show CDR1 as KGHDR and CDR2 as SFDVKD. Trimming shortened V by 5 bases and J by 0 bases, and 7 bases separated the two germline ends. In nucleotides, the CDR3 is TGTGCCACCAGTGCGGCCTCCTCTGGGGCCAACGTCCTGACTTTC. It encodes CATSAASSGANVLTF.

This clonotype has ten or more counts. The gene calls are TRBV29-1 and TRBJ1-1; D unclear. The V end lost 3 bases, the J end lost 1 base, and 6 bases lay between the germline ends. The length of the CDR3 is 12 residues. The germline V gene encodes CDR1 SQVTM and CDR2 ANQGSEA. CDR3 protein: CSVDPANTEAFF. The CDR3 region has the DNA TGCAGCGTTGATCCAGCGAACACTGAAGCTTTCTTT.

V gene TRBV29-1 combines with J gene TRBJ2-2; D gene ambiguous. Germline lookup yields CDR1 SQVTM and CDR2 ANQGSEA. This CDR3 contains 13 residues. V lost 4 bases to trimming and J lost 1 base, with 7 bases between them. CDR3 bases: TGCAGCGTTGGGGCGGTGAACACCGGGGAGCTGTTTTTT. Residues: CSVGAVNTGELFF.

This chain links TRBV10-3 with TRBJ1-2; the D gene is possibly TRBD1 (6 bases). CDR3 length: 18 residues. The V and J ends lost 6 bases and 6 bases respectively, with 29 bases between them. The V gene's germline CDR1 is ENHRY and CDR2 SYGVKD. Here the CDR3 reads CAISDSPLRGPQRNGYTF. The DNA of the CDR3 is TGTGCCATCAGCGACTCCCCTCTTCGGGGGCCCCAGCGGAATGGCTACACCTTC.

This clonotype was seen many times. The chain recombines TRBV12-3 or TRBV12-4 with TRBJ1-4; perhaps TRBD1 as D (6 bases). Trimming pared 8 bases from V and 4 bases from J, leaving 26 bases between. The CDR3 contains 18 residues. The CDR3 sequence: CASERGTDKSKRNEKLFF. The CDR3 bases are TGTGCCAGCGAGAGGGGGACCGACAAATCTAAACGTAATGAAAAACTGTTTTTT.

This clonotype appeared a few times. The genes are TRBV7-2 and TRBJ2-1; D gene uncertain. This CDR3 has 15 amino acids. Germline CDR1 and CDR2: SGHTA and FQGNSA. The V end lost 5 bases, the J end lost 1 base, and 12 bases lay between the germline ends. The CDR3 DNA reads TGTGCCAGCAGCCGACGACTCGAGTCCTACAATGAGCAGTTCTTC. Translated: CASSRRLESYNEQFF.

The chain couples TRBV11-2 to TRBJ1-4, with D tentatively TRBD1 (6 bases). Germline CDR1 SGHAT, CDR2 FQNNGV. The CDR3 has 17 residues. Trimming cost V 3 bases and J 6 bases, with 20 bases left between them. The CDR3: CASSFLARRGSDEKLFF. CDR3 in DNA: TGTGCCAGCAGCTTTTTGGCCAGGAGGGGGTCCGATGAAAAACTGTTTTTT.

As to this clonotype: An end of the junction does not agree with germline; a read error may underlie this. V is TRBV7-3 and J is TRBJ2-6, with D unclear. Germline-derived CDR1 and CDR2 are SGHTA and FQGTGA. The CDR3 is 14 residues long. The CDR3 DNA sequence: TGTGCCTGCAGCTCGTTCGCTGGGGCCAACGTCCTGACTTTC. Residues: CACSSFAGANVLTF.

This clonotype was seen a few times. This chain connects TRBV29-1 to TRBJ2-5, with 7 positions matching TRBD1. This CDR3 region has 17 residues. Unmatched junction bases numbered 14, after V lost 4 bases and J lost 0 bases. Germline values: CDR1 SQVTM, CDR2 ANQGSEA. DNA for the CDR3: TGCAGCGTTGTAATAAAATTGACAGGGCTGTACCAAGAGACCCAGTACTTC. As protein: CSVVIKLTGLYQETQYF.

The chain is built from TRBV12-5 and TRBJ2-1; D gene unclear. Per germline, CDR1 LGHNT and CDR2 FRNRAP. Deletions cut 7 bases from V and 4 bases from J, with 11 bases between. This CDR3 has 13 amino acids. CDR3 coding DNA: TGTGCTAGTGAGGGCGGCCGGTACAATGAGCAGTTCTTC. As protein: CASEGGRYNEQFF. The whole variable domain, filled in from reference TRBV12-5 and TRBJ2-1, reads DARVTQTPRHKVTEMGQEVTMRCQPILGHNTVFWYRQTMMQGLELLAYFRNRAPLDDSGMPKDRFSAEMPDATLATLKIQPSEPRDSAVYFCASEGGRYNEQFFGPGTRLTVL.

V gene TRBV10-3 combines with J gene TRBJ2-2, with a tentative D call TRBD2 (7 bases). V lost 4 bases and J 4 bases, leaving 19 bases between the germline ends. The length of the CDR3 is 17 residues. Germline CDR1 ENHRY, CDR2 SYGVKD. The CDR3 sequence is CAISGQTGGDSTGELFF. The CDR3 DNA reads as TGTGCCATCAGTGGGCAAACGGGGGGCGATTCCACCGGGGAGCTGTTTTTT.

The CDR3 region is CASSLLAGGHNEQFF. For the CDR3, the DNA is TGTGCCAGCAGCCTGCTAGCGGGGGGGCACAATGAGCAGTTCTTC. The chain has TRBV7-8 and TRBJ2-1; TRBD2 matches 12 bases. In germline, CDR1 is SGHVS, CDR2 FQNEAQ. The V gene end was trimmed by 5 bases and the J gene end by 5 bases; junction bases not matched to a gene: 4. This CDR3 is 15 amino acids long. Looking up the rest from reference TRBV7-8 and TRBJ2-1 gives the full variable domain: GAGVSQSPRYKVAKRGQDVALRCDPISGHVSLFWYQQALGQGPEFLTYFQNEAQLDKSGLPSDRFFAERPEGSVSTLKIQRTQQEDSAVYLCASSLLAGGHNEQFFGPGTRLTVL.

The sample holds a few counts of this clonotype. The chain couples TRBV27 to TRBJ2-5; 9 bases fit TRBD2. The J call is uncertain, as TRBJ2-7 better fits the DNA end. This CDR3 region has 15 residues. Germline V lookup: CDR1 MNHEY, CDR2 SMNVEV (reference sequence). The DNA for the CDR3 is TGTGCCAGCACATTGTTGTCTAGCGGGAAGTACGAGCAGTACTTC. Amino acids: CASTLLSSGKYEQYF.